These 15 T cell receptor beta chains originate from one sample sequenced in a study of blood T cell repertoires in COVID-19. Repertoires were generated with immunoSEQ multiplex PCR, while TCRdb's copy carries only in-frame clones and drops some. Of approximately 300,000 clones in the sample, more than 70% were seen once. Sample: PBMCs or T cells enriched from blood (not recorded which). Receptor source: a woman in her thirties who had recovered from COVID-19.

This sequence joins TRBV5-4 and TRBJ2-1, with D possibly being TRBD2 (7 bases). This CDR3 contains 14 residues. Germline CDR1 reads SGHNT; CDR2 reads YYREEE (reference sequence). Trimming removed 4 bases from V and 8 bases from J, with 16 bases in between. The CDR3 coding sequence is TGTGCCAGCAGCGGGAGAGGGGGGGCCCATGAGCAGTTCTTC. Translation: CASSGRGGAHEQFF.

This clone appeared once. V is TRBV28 and J is TRBJ2-7; D call uncertain. With 5 bases removed from V and 9 bases from J, the gap between germline ends came to 20 bases. There are 14 residues in the CDR3. CDR1 and CDR2 from the germline V gene are MDHEN and SYDVKM. The CDR3 nucleotides are TGTGCCAGCAGTCTCAACTCACGACAATCAGGGCAGTACTTC. It translates to CASSLNSRQSGQYF. The whole variable domain, remainder taken from reference TRBV28 and TRBJ2-7, is DVKVTQSSRYLVKRTGEKVFLECVQDMDHENMFWYRQDPGLGLRLIYFSYDVKMKEKGDIPEGYSVSREKKERFSLILESASTNQTSMYLCASSLNSRQSGQYFGPGTRLTVT.

The chain has TRBV24-1 and TRBJ2-3, with a tentative D call TRBD1 (6 bases). With 11 bases removed from V and 0 bases from J, the gap between germline ends came to 11 bases. The CDR3 extends over 13 amino acids. Germline CDR1 KGHDR, CDR2 SFDVKD. The DNA of the CDR3 is TGTGCCATTGGACAGCCTAGCACAGATACGCAGTATTTT. This sequence encodes CAIGQPSTDTQYF.

This sequence joins TRBV25-1 and TRBJ2-1; 7 nucleotides line up with TRBD1. The germline CDR1 and CDR2 sequences are MGHDK and SYGVNS. With V trimmed by 4 bases and J by 14 bases, 11 bases remained unmatched. This CDR3 is built from 13 residues. Written as DNA, the CDR3 is TGTGCCAGCAGTGCGCCGGCTCGGGACAGAGAGTTCTTC. This codes for CASSAPARDREFF.

The chain combines TRBV19 with TRBJ2-6, with 8 bases lining up with TRBD1. The CDR3 is made up of 15 amino acids. Per the germline V gene, CDR1 is LNHDA and CDR2 is SQIVND (reference sequence). The trim removed 11 bases at V and 1 base at J, leaving 7 bases unmatched. The DNA of the CDR3 is TGTGCCTCGGGGCAGGGGGCTTCTGGGGCCAACGTCCTGACTTTC. As protein: CASGQGASGANVLTF.

The chain uses TRBV2 and TRBJ1-2; 9 nucleotides line up with TRBD1. From germline, CDR1 is SNHLY and CDR2 FYNNEI. This CDR3 region has 15 residues. Losses at the gene ends were 3 bases for V and 4 bases for J; bases not matched to a gene: 6. Here the CDR3 reads CASSEDRGTVYGYTF. CDR3 nucleotide sequence: TGTGCCAGCAGTGAGGACAGGGGAACAGTCTATGGCTACACCTTC.

This rearrangement joins TRBV18 to TRBJ1-6, with a possible D match to TRBD1 (5 bases). The V end lost 2 bases, the J end lost 10 bases, and 9 bases lay between the germline ends. This CDR3 is built from 13 residues. Germline assignment: CDR1 KGHSH and CDR2 LQKENI. This CDR3 reads CASSPGSGSPLHF. For the CDR3, the DNA is TGTGCCAGCTCACCAGGTTCAGGGTCACCCCTCCACTTT. Looking up the rest from reference TRBV18 and TRBJ1-6 gives the full variable domain: NAGVMQNPRHLVRRRGQEARLRCSPMKGHSHVYWYRQLPEEGLKFMVYLQKENIIDESGMPKERFSAEFPKEGPSILRIQQVVRGDSAAYFCASSPGSGSPLHFGNGTRLTVT.

In regard to this clone: Lacking the conserved final phenylalanine or tryptophan, this CDR3 likely reflects a read error. It is unclear where the CDR3 begins or ends on the DNA, so no DNA is shown, and the CDR3 is as TCRdb lists it. The gene calls are TRBV5-5 and TRBJ2-3; the table names TRBD1, a call not compared with the DNA. The CDR3 numbers 12 amino acids, ends counted. Germline V gives CDR1 SGHKS, CDR2 YYEKEE (reference sequence). CDR3 sequence reads: CASSAAGTGGVN.

The J gene is TRBJ1-4, the V gene TRBV5-1; the match to TRBD1 covers 7 bases. Germline V CDR1 and CDR2: SGHRS, YFSETQ. With 2 bases clipped from V and 5 bases from J, the junction kept 9 bases outside the gene matches. The CDR3 contains 16 residues. The CDR3: CASSFGDREANEKLFF. CDR3 nucleotide sequence: TGCGCCAGCAGCTTTGGCGACAGGGAGGCGAATGAAAAACTGTTTTTT.

CDR3 in amino acids: CASRTGANTEAFF. The CDR3 DNA is TGTGCCAGCAGGACAGGCGCGAACACTGAAGCTTTCTTT. This chain links TRBV2 with TRBJ1-1, with D maybe TRBD1 (6 bases). Germline CDR1 SNHLY, CDR2 FYNNEI. This CDR3 has 13 amino acids. Between the trimmed V and J ends, which lost 6 bases and 1 base, there was a span of 9 bases.

This chain links TRBV6-2 or TRBV6-3 with TRBJ2-1; 14 bases match TRBD2. There are 17 residues in the CDR3. The ends lost 5 bases at V and 6 bases at J; junction bases unmatched: 9. CDR1 MNHEY and CDR2 SVGEGT come from the germline V gene. CDR3 nucleotide sequence: TGTGCCAGCAGTCTCCCAGGACTAGCGGGGGGAGGCAATGAGCAGTTCTTC. Translated, it gives CASSLPGLAGGGNEQFF.

The J gene is TRBJ1-2, the V gene TRBV12-1; TRBD1, as called in the table, went unchecked against the DNA. TRBV12-1 constitutes a pseudogene. This CDR3 region has 16 residues. The CDR3 sequence: CASSPPSGQGYYGYTF. The DNA of the CDR3 is TGTGCCAGCAGCCCCCCTTCGGGACAGGGCTACTATGGCTACACCTTC.

The chain recombines TRBV15 with TRBJ1-2; D not resolved. Per germline, CDR1 LNHNV and CDR2 YYDKDF (reference sequence). V was clipped by 2 bases and J by 8 bases, with 15 bases between them. This CDR3 is 14 amino acids long. This CDR3 is CATSRPDNRWGYTF. CDR3 nucleotides: TGTGCCACCAGCAGACCCGATAACCGGTGGGGCTACACCTTC.

This chain connects TRBV6-5 to TRBJ2-4, with D unclear. There are 15 residues in the CDR3. The germline V gene encodes CDR1 MNHEY and CDR2 SVGAGI. V lost 7 bases, J lost 0 bases, and 13 bases lay in between. The CDR3 loop is CASNTPRLAKNIQYF. CDR3 sequence (DNA): TGTGCCAGCAATACCCCCCGACTAGCCAAAAACATTCAGTACTTC.

This chain links TRBV6-5 with TRBJ2-7, with 9 bases that match TRBD1. Germline CDR1 is MNHEY and CDR2 is SVGAGI. CDR3 length: 14 amino acids. V lost 2 bases to trimming and J lost 2 bases; unmatched junction nucleotides: 1. Written as DNA, the CDR3 is TGTGCCAGCAGTTACCGGGACAGGGCCTACGAGCAGTACTTC. Residues: CASSYRDRAYEQYF.